The clone carrying this T cell receptor beta chain was seen many times. The V and J ends lost 7 bases and 6 bases respectively, with 10 bases between them. Germline lookup yields CDR1 DFQATT and CDR2 SNEGSKA (reference sequence). This CDR3 is 10 amino acids long. The source of the sample is a study of T-cell reconstitution after alpha-beta-depleted transplantation in children. Construction of the TCRbeta library involved unique molecular identifiers. TCRdb reanalysed the PCR reads using MiXCR and keeps one entry per CDR3 protein. The table lists approximately 390,000 distinct CDR3 sequences, about 11% of them singletons.

The rearrangement uses TRBV20-1 and TRBJ2-7; tentative D call: TRBD2 (6 bases). This TCR was sampled from a human donor who donated a stem cell graft to a child with acute myeloid leukemia. This specimen consisted of PBMCs from the stem cell graft donor, obtained from the stem cell graft. CDR3 bases: TGCAGTGTGGGGGGAGCCGAGCAGTACTTC. Translation: CSVGGAEQYF.